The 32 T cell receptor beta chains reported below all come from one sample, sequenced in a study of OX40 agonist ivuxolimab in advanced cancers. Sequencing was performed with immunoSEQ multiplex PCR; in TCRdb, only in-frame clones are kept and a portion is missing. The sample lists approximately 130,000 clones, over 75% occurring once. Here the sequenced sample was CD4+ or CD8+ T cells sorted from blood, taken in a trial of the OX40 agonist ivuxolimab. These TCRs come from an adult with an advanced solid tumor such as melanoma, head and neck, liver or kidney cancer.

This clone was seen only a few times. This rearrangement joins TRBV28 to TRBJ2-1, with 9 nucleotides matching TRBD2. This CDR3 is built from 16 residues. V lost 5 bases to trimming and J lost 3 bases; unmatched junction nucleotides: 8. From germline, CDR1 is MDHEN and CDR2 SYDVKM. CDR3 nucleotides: TGTGCCAGCAGTCCCCTTAGCGGGAGATACTACAATGAGCAGTTCTTC. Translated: CASSPLSGRYYNEQFF.

The CDR3: CAWSPRVGRGHYNEQFF. The CDR3, as DNA: TGTGCCTGGAGTCCCCGGGTCGGCAGGGGCCATTACAATGAGCAGTTCTTC. The chain has TRBV30 and TRBJ2-1; TRBD1 is a possible D gene (6 bases). V gave up 2 bases and J gave up 4 bases, with 21 bases separating them. Germline V gives CDR1 GTSNPN, CDR2 SVGIG (reference sequence). The CDR3 is made up of 17 amino acids.

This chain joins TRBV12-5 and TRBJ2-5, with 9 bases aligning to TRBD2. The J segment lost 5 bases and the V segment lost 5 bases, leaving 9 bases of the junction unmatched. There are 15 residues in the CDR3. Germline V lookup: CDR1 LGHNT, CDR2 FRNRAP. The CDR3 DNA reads TGTGCTAGTGGTCCCCCCAGGACTAGCGTGGAGACCCAGTACTTC. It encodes CASGPPRTSVETQYF.

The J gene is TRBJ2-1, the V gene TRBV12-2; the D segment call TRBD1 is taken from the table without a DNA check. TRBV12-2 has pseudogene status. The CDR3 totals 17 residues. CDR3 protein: CASRAVDRQVRYNEQFF. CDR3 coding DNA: TGTGCAAGTCGCGCGGTTGATCGACAGGTTCGGTACAATGAGCAGTTCTTC.

CDR3 loop: CASSLRGPVTEAFF. The CDR3 bases are TGTGCCAGCAGTTTAAGGGGCCCGGTCACTGAAGCTTTCTTT. The V and J genes are TRBV27 and TRBJ1-1; a possible D gene is TRBD1 (5 bases). V was clipped by 2 bases and J by 4 bases, with 11 bases between them. This CDR3 is built from 14 residues. CDR1 is MNHEY and CDR2 is SMNVEV in the germline V gene (reference sequence).

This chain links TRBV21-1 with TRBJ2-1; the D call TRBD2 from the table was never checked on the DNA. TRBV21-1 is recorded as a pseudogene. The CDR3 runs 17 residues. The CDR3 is CASSPSVTSVSYNEQFF. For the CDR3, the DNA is TGTGCCAGCAGCCCATCGGTCACTAGCGTCTCCTACAATGAGCAGTTCTTC.

The CDR3 coding sequence is TGTGCCAGCAGTTACCGGGGACAGTATAGCAATCAGCCCCAGCATTTT. Translation gives CASSYRGQYSNQPQHF. The rearrangement joins TRBV28 to TRBJ1-5; 7 positions match TRBD1. Germline CDR1 reads MDHEN; CDR2 reads SYDVKM. V was clipped by 4 bases and J by 0 bases; unmatched bases: 6. The length of the CDR3 is 16 residues.

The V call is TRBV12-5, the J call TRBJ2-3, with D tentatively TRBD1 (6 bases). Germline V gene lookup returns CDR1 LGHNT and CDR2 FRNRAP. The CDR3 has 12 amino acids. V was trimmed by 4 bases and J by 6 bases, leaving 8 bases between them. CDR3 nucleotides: TGTGCTAGTGGTTGGACAGCTGATACGCAGTATTTT. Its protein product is CASGWTADTQYF.

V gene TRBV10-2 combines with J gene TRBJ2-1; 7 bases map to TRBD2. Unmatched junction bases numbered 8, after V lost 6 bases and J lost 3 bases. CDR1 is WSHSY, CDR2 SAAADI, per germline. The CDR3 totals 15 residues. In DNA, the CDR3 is TGCGCCAGCAGCCCCGGGAGGCCCCTCTACAATGAGCAGTTCTTC. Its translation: CASSPGRPLYNEQFF.

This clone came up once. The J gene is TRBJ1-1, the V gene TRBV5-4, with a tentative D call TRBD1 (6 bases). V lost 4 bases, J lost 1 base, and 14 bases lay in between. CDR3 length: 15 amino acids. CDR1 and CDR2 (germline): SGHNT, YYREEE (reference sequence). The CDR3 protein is CASSPRDKKNTEAFF. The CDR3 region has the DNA TGTGCCAGCAGCCCCCGGGACAAAAAGAACACTGAAGCTTTCTTT.

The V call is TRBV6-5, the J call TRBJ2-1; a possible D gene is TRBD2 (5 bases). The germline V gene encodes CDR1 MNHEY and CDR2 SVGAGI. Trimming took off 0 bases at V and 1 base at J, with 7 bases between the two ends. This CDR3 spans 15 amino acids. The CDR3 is CASSYSRDSYNEQFF. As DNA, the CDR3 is TGTGCCAGCAGTTACTCGAGGGATTCCTACAATGAGCAGTTCTTC.

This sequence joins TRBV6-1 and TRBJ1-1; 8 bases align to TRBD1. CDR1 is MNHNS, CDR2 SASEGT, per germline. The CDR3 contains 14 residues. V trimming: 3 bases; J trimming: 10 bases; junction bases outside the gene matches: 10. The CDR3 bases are TGTGCCAGCAGTGACAGGGGGCGCAAAGGGGCAGCTTTCTTT. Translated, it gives CASSDRGRKGAAFF.

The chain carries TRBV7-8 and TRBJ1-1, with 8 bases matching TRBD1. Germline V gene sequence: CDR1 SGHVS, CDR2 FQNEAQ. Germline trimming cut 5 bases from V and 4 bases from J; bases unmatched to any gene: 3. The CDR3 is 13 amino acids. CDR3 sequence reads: CASSVQGATEAFF. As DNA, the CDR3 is TGTGCCAGCAGCGTCCAGGGGGCCACTGAAGCTTTCTTT.

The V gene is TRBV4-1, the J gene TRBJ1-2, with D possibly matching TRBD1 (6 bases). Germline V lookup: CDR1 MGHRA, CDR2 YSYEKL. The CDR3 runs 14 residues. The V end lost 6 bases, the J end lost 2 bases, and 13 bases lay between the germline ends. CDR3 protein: CASSYQGKNYGYTF. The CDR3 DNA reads TGCGCCAGCAGTTATCAGGGGAAAAACTATGGCTACACCTTC.

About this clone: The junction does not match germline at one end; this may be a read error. The CDR3 region has the DNA TGTGCCAGCAGCCAAGTGGGGGGTTTCTCTGGAAGCACCATATATTTT. Amino acid sequence: CASSQVGGFSGSTIYF. The chain combines TRBV4-2 with TRBJ1-3; TRBD1 might be the D (5 bases). This CDR3 is 16 amino acids long. CDR1 LGHNA and CDR2 YNFKEQ come from the germline V gene.

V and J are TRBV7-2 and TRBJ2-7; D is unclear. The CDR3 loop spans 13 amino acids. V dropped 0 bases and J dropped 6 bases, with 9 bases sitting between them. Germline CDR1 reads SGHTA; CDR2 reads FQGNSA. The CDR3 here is CASSLATAGEQYF. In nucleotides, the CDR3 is TGTGCCAGCAGCTTAGCCACAGCAGGCGAGCAGTACTTC.

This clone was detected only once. DNA of the CDR3: TGTGCCAGCAGTTTCCGGGAATTCGATGAGCAGTTCTTC. Protein product: CASSFREFDEQFF. The V gene is TRBV27, the J gene TRBJ2-1, with D maybe TRBD2 (5 bases). In germline, CDR1 is MNHEY, CDR2 SMNVEV (reference sequence). This CDR3 is 13 amino acids long. V gave up 3 bases and J gave up 8 bases, with 11 bases separating them.

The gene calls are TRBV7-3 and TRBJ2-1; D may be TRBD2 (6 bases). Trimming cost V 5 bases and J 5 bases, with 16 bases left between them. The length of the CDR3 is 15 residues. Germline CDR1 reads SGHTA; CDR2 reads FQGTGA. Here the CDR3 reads CASSPLATRNNEQFF. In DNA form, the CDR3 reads TGTGCCAGCAGCCCCCTAGCGACCCGGAACAATGAGCAGTTCTTC.

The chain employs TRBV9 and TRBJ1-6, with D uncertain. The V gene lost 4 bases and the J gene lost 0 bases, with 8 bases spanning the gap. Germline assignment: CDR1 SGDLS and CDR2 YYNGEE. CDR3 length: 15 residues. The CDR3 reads CASSSVSSYNSPLHF. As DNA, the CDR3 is TGTGCCAGCAGCTCAGTAAGCTCCTATAATTCACCCCTCCACTTT.

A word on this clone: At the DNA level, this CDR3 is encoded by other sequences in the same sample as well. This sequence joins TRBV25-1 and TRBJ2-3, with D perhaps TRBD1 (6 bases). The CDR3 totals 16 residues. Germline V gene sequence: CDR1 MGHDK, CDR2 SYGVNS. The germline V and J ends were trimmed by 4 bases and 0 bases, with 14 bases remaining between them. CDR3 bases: TGTGCCAGCAGTGGCCGCGGGCAGGGGAGCACAGATACGCAGTATTTT. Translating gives CASSGRGQGSTDTQYF. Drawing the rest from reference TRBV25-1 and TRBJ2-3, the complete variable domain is EADIYQTPRYLVIGTGKKITLECSQTMGHDKMYWYQQDPGMELHLIHYSYGVNSTEKGDLSSESTVSRIRTEHFPLTLESARPSHTSQYLCASSGRGQGSTDTQYFGPGTRLTVL.

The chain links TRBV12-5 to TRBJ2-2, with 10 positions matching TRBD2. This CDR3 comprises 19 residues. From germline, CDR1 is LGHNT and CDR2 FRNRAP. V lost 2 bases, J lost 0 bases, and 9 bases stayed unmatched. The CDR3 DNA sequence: TGTGCTAGTGGTTTGCCTCTCGGACTAGCGGACGCGAACACCGGGGAGCTGTTTTTT. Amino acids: CASGLPLGLADANTGELFF. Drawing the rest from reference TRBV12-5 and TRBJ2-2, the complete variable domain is DARVTQTPRHKVTEMGQEVTMRCQPILGHNTVFWYRQTMMQGLELLAYFRNRAPLDDSGMPKDRFSAEMPDATLATLKIQPSEPRDSAVYFCASGLPLGLADANTGELFFGEGSRLTVL.

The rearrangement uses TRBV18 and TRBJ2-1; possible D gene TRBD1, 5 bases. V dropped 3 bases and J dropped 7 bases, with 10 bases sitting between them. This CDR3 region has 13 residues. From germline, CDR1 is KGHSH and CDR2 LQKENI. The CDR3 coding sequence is TGTGCCAGCTCACCCCAGACAGCGAATGAGCAGTTCTTC. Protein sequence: CASSPQTANEQFF.

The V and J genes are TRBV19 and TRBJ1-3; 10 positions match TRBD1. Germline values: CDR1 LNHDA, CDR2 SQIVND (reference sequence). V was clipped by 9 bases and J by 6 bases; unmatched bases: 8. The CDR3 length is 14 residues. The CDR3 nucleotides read TGTGCCAGCCGGCCGGGACAGGGGCCAAACACCATATATTTT. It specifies CASRPGQGPNTIYF.

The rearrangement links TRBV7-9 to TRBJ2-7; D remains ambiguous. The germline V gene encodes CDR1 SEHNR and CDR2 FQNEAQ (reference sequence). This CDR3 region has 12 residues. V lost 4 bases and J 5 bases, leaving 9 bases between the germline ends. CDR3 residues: CASSSSGDEQYF. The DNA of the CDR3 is TGTGCCAGCAGCTCTAGTGGGGACGAGCAGTACTTC.

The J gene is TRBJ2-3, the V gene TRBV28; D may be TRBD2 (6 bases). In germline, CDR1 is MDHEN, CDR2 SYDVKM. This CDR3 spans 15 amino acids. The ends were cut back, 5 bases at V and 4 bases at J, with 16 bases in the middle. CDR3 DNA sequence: TGTGCCAGCAGTCCTAGACCCCCGGGGGCAGATACGCAGTATTTT. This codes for CASSPRPPGADTQYF.

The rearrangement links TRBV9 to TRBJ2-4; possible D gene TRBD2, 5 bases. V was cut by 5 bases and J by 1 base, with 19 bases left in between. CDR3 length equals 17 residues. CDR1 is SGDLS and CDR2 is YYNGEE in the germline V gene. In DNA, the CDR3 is TGTGCCAGCAGTGGCCTGGGGAGAGGCTCGGCCAAAAACATTCAGTACTTC. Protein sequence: CASSGLGRGSAKNIQYF.

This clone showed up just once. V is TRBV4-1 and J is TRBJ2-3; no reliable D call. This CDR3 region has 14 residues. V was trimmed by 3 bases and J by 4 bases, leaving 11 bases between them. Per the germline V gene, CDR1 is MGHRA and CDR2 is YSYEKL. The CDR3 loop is CASSHETVPDTQYF. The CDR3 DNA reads TGCGCCAGCAGCCATGAGACGGTCCCAGATACGCAGTATTTT.

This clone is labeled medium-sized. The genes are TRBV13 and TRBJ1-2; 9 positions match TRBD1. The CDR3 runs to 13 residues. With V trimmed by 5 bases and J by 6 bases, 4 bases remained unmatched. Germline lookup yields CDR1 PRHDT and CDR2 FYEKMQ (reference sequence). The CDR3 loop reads CASSTGQGDGYTF. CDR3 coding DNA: TGTGCCAGCAGCACGGGACAGGGAGATGGCTACACCTTC.

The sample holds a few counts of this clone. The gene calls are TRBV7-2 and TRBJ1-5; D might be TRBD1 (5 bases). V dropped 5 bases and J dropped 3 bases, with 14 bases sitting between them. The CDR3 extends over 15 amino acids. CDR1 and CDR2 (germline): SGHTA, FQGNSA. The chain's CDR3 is CASSPTGTVNQPQHF. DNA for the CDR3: TGTGCCAGCAGCCCCACCGGGACTGTCAATCAGCCCCAGCATTTT.

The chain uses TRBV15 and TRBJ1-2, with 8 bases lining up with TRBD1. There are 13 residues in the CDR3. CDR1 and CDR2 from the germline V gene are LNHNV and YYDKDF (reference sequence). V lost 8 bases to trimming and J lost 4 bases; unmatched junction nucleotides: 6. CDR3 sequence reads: CATGTGLPYGYTF. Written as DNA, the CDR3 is TGTGCCACCGGGACAGGCCTACCCTATGGCTACACCTTC. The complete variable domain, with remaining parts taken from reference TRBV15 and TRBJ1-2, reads DAMVIQNPRYQVTQFGKPVTLSCSQTLNHNVMYWYQQKSSQAPKLLFHYYDKDFNNEADTPDNFQSRRPNTSFCFLDIRSPGLGDTAMYLCATGTGLPYGYTFGSGTRLTVV.

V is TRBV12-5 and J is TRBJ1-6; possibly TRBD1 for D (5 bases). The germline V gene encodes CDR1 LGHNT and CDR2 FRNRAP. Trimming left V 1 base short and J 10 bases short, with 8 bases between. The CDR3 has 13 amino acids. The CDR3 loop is CASGLGGNSPLHF. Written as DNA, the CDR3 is TGTGCTAGTGGTTTGGGGGGGAACTCACCCCTCCACTTT.

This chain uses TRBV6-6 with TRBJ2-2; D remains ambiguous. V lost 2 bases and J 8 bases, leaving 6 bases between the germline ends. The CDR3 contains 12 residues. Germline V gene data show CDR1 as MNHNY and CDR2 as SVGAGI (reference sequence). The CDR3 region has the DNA TGTGCCAGCAGTTACGTAGGGGGGGAGCTGTTTTTT. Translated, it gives CASSYVGGELFF.